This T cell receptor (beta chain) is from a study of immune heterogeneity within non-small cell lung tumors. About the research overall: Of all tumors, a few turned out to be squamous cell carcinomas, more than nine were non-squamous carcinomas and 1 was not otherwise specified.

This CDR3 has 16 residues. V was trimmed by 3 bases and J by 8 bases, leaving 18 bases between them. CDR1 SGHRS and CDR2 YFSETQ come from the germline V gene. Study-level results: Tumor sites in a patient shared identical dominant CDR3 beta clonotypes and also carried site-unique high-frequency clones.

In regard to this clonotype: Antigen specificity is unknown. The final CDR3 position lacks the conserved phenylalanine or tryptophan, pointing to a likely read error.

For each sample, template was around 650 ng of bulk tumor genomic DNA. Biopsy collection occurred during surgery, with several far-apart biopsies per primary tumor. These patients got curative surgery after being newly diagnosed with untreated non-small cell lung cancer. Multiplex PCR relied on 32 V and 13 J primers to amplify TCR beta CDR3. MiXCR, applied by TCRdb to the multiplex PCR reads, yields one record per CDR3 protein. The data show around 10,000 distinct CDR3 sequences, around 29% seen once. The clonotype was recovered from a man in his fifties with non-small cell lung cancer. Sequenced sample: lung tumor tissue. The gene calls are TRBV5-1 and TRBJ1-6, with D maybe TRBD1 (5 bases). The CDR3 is CASSWRDGGKDSPLHL. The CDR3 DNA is TGCGCCAGCAGCTGGCGGGACGGTGGTAAGGATTCACCCCTCCACCTT.